This T cell receptor beta chain was identified in a study of blood T cell repertoires in COVID-19. As for the study in general: Sites across the United States, Italy and Spain contributed samples from acute and convalescent COVID-19. PBMCs, B-cell-depleted T cells, or T cells were the source of the cDNA or gDNA that made up the material.

In the original analysis: By means of reference gene primer amplification, nucleated cell counts were estimated. TCRdb's copy holds only in-frame clones and misses some; the assay was immunoSEQ multiplex PCR. V, J and clone size reflect that table, while D and trimming were determined from the DNA. The sample shows over 150,000 clones, about 86% of them seen only once. Sequenced: peripheral blood. The sequence was collected from a man aged 45-65 years with active or convalescent COVID-19.

This CDR3 is CASSQPGLYEQYF. DNA of the CDR3: TGTGCCAGCAGCCAACCGGGACTCTACGAGCAGTACTTC. The rearrangement links TRBV4-2 to TRBJ2-7; TRBD2 might be the D (6 bases). Trimming cost V 2 bases and J 3 bases, with 8 bases left between them. CDR1 and CDR2 from the germline V gene are LGHNA and YNFKEQ. CDR3 size: 13 residues.